This T cell receptor beta chain was retrieved from a study of shared clonotypes between healthy human individuals. On this clone: As yet, its antigen is unknown.

Naive CD8 cells, CD45RO-negative and positively selected for CCR7, excluded terminally differentiated effector memory CD45RA+ cells. At deep level, the assay was performed. The data were produced by immunoSEQ multiplex PCR, yet TCRdb's version contains in-frame clones alone and is incomplete. The profile shows about 1,900,000 clones, about 95% of them singletons. Findings and caveats of the study: Among donors, clonotype sharing was expected to be affected by sequencing depth.

This CDR3 region has 16 residues. Trimming removed 0 bases at V and 5 bases at J, with 14 bases between. CDR1 is MNHEY, CDR2 SMNVEV, per germline (reference sequence). The chain recombines TRBV27 with TRBJ2-1; the D gene is possibly TRBD1 (6 bases). This TCR was sampled from a man aged 18 to 29 in good health. Sample: naive CD8+ T cells sorted from blood. The CDR3 here is CASSLSRGEVNNEQFF. CDR3 in DNA: TGTGCCAGCAGTTTATCCAGGGGCGAAGTGAACAATGAGCAGTTCTTC.